These 24 T cell receptor beta chains came from one sample sequenced in a study of T cell repertoires in cytomegalovirus infection. These receptors are not linked to any known antigen. TCRdb processed the reads anew with MiXCR; each CDR3 protein has one entry. This table has about 570,000 distinct CDR3 sequences, around 40% appearing once. Source: cultured PBMCs, taken from culture after CMV antigen stimulation. Receptor source: a human donor in good health (CMV status not recorded). Some clones in this sample may be carry-over from other donors' samples.

This clonotype has only one observation. This chain joins TRBV20-1 and TRBJ2-6; 12 positions agree with TRBD2. The CDR3 runs 20 residues. Germline values: CDR1 DFQATT, CDR2 SNEGSKA (reference sequence). Trimming removed 3 bases from V and 0 bases from J; junction bases left unmatched: 12. CDR3 sequence reads: CSASRPTSGGPYSGANVLTF. The CDR3 nucleotides read TGCAGTGCTAGTCGTCCGACTAGCGGGGGCCCATACTCTGGGGCCAACGTCCTGACTTTC.

The chain links TRBV25-1 to TRBJ1-4; D is possibly TRBD1 (6 bases). There are 16 residues in the CDR3. From germline, CDR1 is MGHDK and CDR2 SYGVNS. V was shortened by 7 bases and J by 0 bases, with 15 bases between the two germline ends. CDR3 sequence: CASMGGLGTTNEKLFF. DNA of the CDR3: TGTGCCAGCATGGGGGGCCTTGGAACAACTAATGAAAAACTGTTTTTT.

The chain links TRBV5-1 to TRBJ2-4, with TRBD2 as a possible D gene (5 bases). The germline CDR1 and CDR2 sequences are SGHRS and YFSETQ. The CDR3 extends over 15 amino acids. V was cut by 7 bases and J by 3 bases, with 17 bases left in between. The CDR3 sequence: CASPGVDVSKNIQYF. DNA of the CDR3: TGCGCCAGCCCCGGGGTTGACGTAAGCAAAAACATTCAGTACTTC.

This clonotype appeared many times. V is TRBV7-2 and J is TRBJ1-5; 7 positions agree with TRBD1. Germline V gene lookup returns CDR1 SGHTA and CDR2 FQGNSA. The V segment lost 5 bases and the J segment 6 bases; nucleotides outside the gene matches: 4. The CDR3 runs 13 residues. The CDR3 is CASSLNRGQPQHF. In DNA, the CDR3 is TGTGCCAGCAGCCTCAACAGGGGTCAGCCCCAGCATTTT.

The chain links TRBV7-6 to TRBJ1-1, with D perhaps matching TRBD1 (6 bases). The CDR3 has 13 residues. The germline V and J ends were trimmed by 5 bases and 11 bases, with 18 bases remaining between them. In germline, CDR1 is SGHVS, CDR2 FNYEAQ. CDR3 bases: TGTGCCAGCAGCCTAACGCTGACAGGTTTTGCTTTCTTT. It specifies CASSLTLTGFAFF.

Ten or more counts support this clonotype. The chain links TRBV7-2 to TRBJ2-1; 10 nucleotides line up with TRBD2. The CDR3 is 17 amino acids. Trimming at V came to 5 bases and at J to 5 bases, leaving 12 bases not matched to a gene. Per germline, CDR1 SGHTA and CDR2 FQGNSA. CDR3 region: CASSRTSGHVYNNEQFF. In nucleotides, the CDR3 is TGTGCCAGCAGCCGGACTAGCGGACATGTGTATAACAATGAGCAGTTCTTC.

The V and J genes are TRBV5-4 and TRBJ2-7, with D perhaps being TRBD1 or TRBD2 (6 bases each). V was pared by 2 bases and J by 6 bases, with 21 bases between. Germline-derived CDR1 and CDR2 are SGHNT and YYREEE (reference sequence). The CDR3 contains 16 residues. The CDR3 bases are TGTGCCAGCAGCTTTGGGTCGGGGGCAGGGGATCGCGAGCAGTACTTC. It specifies CASSFGSGAGDREQYF.

The rearrangement joins TRBV19 to TRBJ2-1; 7 bases agree with TRBD1. The germline CDR1 and CDR2 sequences are LNHDA and SQIVND (reference sequence). The CDR3 extends over 15 amino acids. With V trimmed by 3 bases and J by 6 bases, 8 bases remained unmatched. The CDR3 spells CASSIFTGVGNEQFF. CDR3 sequence (DNA): TGTGCCAGTAGTATTTTCACAGGGGTGGGCAATGAGCAGTTCTTC.

V gene TRBV6-1 combines with J gene TRBJ1-1; unclear D gene. CDR3 size: 13 residues. V shed 1 base and J shed 4 bases, with 7 bases lying between them. Germline V CDR1 and CDR2: MNHNS, SASEGT. The CDR3 DNA reads as TGTGCCAGCAGTGAAGAGGAGGGCACTGAAGCTTTCTTT. This translates into CASSEEEGTEAFF.

The gene calls are TRBV7-2 and TRBJ1-1; TRBD1 aligns across 7 bases. The V gene end was trimmed by 1 base and the J gene end by 6 bases; junction bases not matched to a gene: 8. CDR3 size: 15 residues. Germline loops: CDR1 SGHTA, CDR2 FQGNSA. The CDR3 reads CASSLVARGRAEAFF. CDR3 nucleotides: TGTGCCAGCAGCTTAGTAGCCAGGGGGAGAGCTGAAGCTTTCTTT.

This clonotype was counted between two and nine times. The chain combines TRBV12-5 with TRBJ2-1; 7 nucleotides agree with TRBD2. This CDR3 spans 13 amino acids. Unmatched junction bases numbered 8, after V lost 5 bases and J lost 10 bases. The V gene's germline CDR1 is LGHNT and CDR2 FRNRAP. This chain's CDR3 is CASGPPRGGEQFF. For the CDR3, the DNA is TGTGCTAGTGGTCCGCCCCGGGGAGGGGAGCAGTTCTTC.

The gene calls are TRBV7-4 and TRBJ2-5; D might be TRBD1 or TRBD2, each matching 5 bases. The germline V and J ends were trimmed by 2 bases and 7 bases, with 11 bases remaining between them. Germline values: CDR1 SGHVT, CDR2 SQSDAQ. CDR3 length equals 13 residues. The CDR3 reads CASSLRDGVTQYF. The DNA of the CDR3 is TGTGCCAGCAGCTTACGGGACGGAGTGACCCAGTACTTC.

V is TRBV12-3 or TRBV12-4 and J is TRBJ1-6, with TRBD1 as a possible D gene (5 bases). The CDR3 has 14 residues. V lost 3 bases, J lost 11 bases, and 14 bases lay in between. CDR3 loop: CASSFGSGATPLHF. Here the CDR3 DNA reads TGTGCCAGCAGTTTCGGAAGCGGGGCGACACCCCTCCACTTT.

The genes are TRBV4-1 and TRBJ2-2; D is unclear. From germline, CDR1 is MGHRA and CDR2 YSYEKL. The CDR3 length is 14 residues. The V end was cut by 6 bases, the J end by 5 bases, with 13 bases between. Here the CDR3 reads CASREFLGTGELFF. The CDR3 DNA reads TGCGCCAGCAGGGAGTTTTTAGGGACCGGGGAGCTGTTTTTT.

The CDR3 bases are TGTGCCAGCAGCTTAGATAAGCCGTCGAGTGTCCATCAGCCCCAGCATTTT. It translates to CASSLDKPSSVHQPQHF. The rearrangement joins TRBV7-8 to TRBJ1-5, with no clear D. Germline assignment: CDR1 SGHVS and CDR2 FQNEAQ. CDR3 length equals 17 residues. V was pared by 1 base and J by 5 bases, with 18 bases between.

This clonotype was detected only once. J is TRBJ1-1 and V is TRBV6-1; D gene ambiguous. The CDR3 totals 13 residues. Between the trimmed V and J ends, which lost 7 bases and 5 bases, there was a span of 14 bases. CDR1 and CDR2 (germline): MNHNS, SASEGT. The CDR3: CASKNEKRTEAFF. For the CDR3, the DNA is TGTGCCAGCAAGAATGAGAAGAGGACTGAAGCTTTCTTT.

In its sample, this clonotype was seen a few times. The chain links TRBV7-2 to TRBJ1-5, with 7 bases matching TRBD1. The V segment lost 5 bases and the J segment 5 bases; nucleotides outside the gene matches: 9. Germline-derived CDR1 and CDR2 are SGHTA and FQGNSA. The CDR3 loop spans 15 amino acids. In DNA, the CDR3 is TGTGCCAGCAGCCGCACCGGGACAGCCGATCAGCCCCAGCATTTT. Amino acid sequence: CASSRTGTADQPQHF.

This clonotype was seen a handful of times. This chain uses TRBV4-1 with TRBJ2-2; tentatively, D is TRBD2 (6 bases). The CDR3 covers 15 residues. Per germline, CDR1 MGHRA and CDR2 YSYEKL. The V gene lost 3 bases and the J gene lost 2 bases, with 10 bases spanning the gap. The CDR3 protein is CASSQLAVNTGELFF. In nucleotides, the CDR3 is TGCGCCAGCAGCCAGTTAGCGGTAAACACCGGGGAGCTGTTTTTT.

This clonotype was recorded a few times. The chain joins TRBV5-4 to TRBJ2-1; no reliable D call. The CDR3 covers 11 residues. Trimming left V 5 bases short and J 9 bases short, with 9 bases between. Germline V gene sequence: CDR1 SGHNT, CDR2 YYREEE (reference sequence). CDR3 amino acids: CASSQNAEQFF. CDR3 nucleotide sequence: TGTGCCAGCAGTCAAAATGCTGAGCAGTTCTTC.

The chain couples TRBV7-8 to TRBJ2-1; 8 bases agree with TRBD1. There are 17 residues in the CDR3. CDR1 SGHVS and CDR2 FQNEAQ come from the germline V gene. V gave up 3 bases and J gave up 8 bases; unmatched junction bases: 15. The CDR3 here is CASSFPEGRTGFYEQFF. CDR3 nucleotide sequence: TGTGCCAGCAGCTTTCCGGAGGGAAGGACAGGGTTCTATGAGCAGTTCTTC.

The genes are TRBV7-6 and TRBJ2-5; TRBD2 aligns across 7 bases. Per germline, CDR1 SGHVS and CDR2 FNYEAQ. The trim removed 1 base at V and 9 bases at J, leaving 14 bases unmatched. This CDR3 comprises 16 residues. In DNA, the CDR3 is TGTGCCAGCAGCTTAGAGGGGAGGGCTCCTCTTTTGGCCCAGTACTTC. It codes for CASSLEGRAPLLAQYF. Using reference TRBV7-6 and TRBJ2-5 for the parts outside the CDR3, the full variable domain is GAGVSQSPRYKVTKRGQDVALRCDPISGHVSLYWYRQALGQGPEFLTYFNYEAQQDKSGLPNDRFSAERPEGSISTLTIQRTEQRDSAMYRCASSLEGRAPLLAQYFGPGTRLLVL.

A note on this clonotype: A read error may be the cause here, since a much bigger clone is one base away. The chain has TRBV11-1 and TRBJ2-1, with 14 bases identical to TRBD2. The CDR3 is made up of 15 amino acids. V lost 5 bases, J lost 5 bases, and 2 bases stayed unmatched. The germline V gene encodes CDR1 SGHAT and CDR2 FQDESV (reference sequence). The DNA of the CDR3 is TGTGCCAGCAGCGCGGGACTAGCGGGGGACAATGAGCAGTTCTTC. Translating it yields CASSAGLAGDNEQFF.

The chain uses TRBV10-3 and TRBJ2-4, with 7 bases aligning to TRBD1. CDR1 and CDR2 from the germline V gene are ENHRY and SYGVKD. The CDR3 is 14 amino acids. Trimming removed 6 bases from V and 6 bases from J; junction bases left unmatched: 8. CDR3 residues: CAIRPGQQPNIQYF. The CDR3 bases are TGTGCCATCAGACCGGGACAGCAACCAAACATTCAGTACTTC.

This clonotype was counted only a few times. This chain joins TRBV7-9 and TRBJ2-7; D may be TRBD1 (5 bases). V dropped 5 bases and J dropped 4 bases, with 12 bases sitting between them. CDR1 and CDR2 from the germline V gene are SEHNR and FQNEAQ (reference sequence). The CDR3 is 13 residues long. Here the CDR3 DNA reads TGTGCCAGCAGCATATCGAGACAGTACGAGCAGTACTTC. As protein: CASSISRQYEQYF.